These T cell receptor beta chains were read from a single sample in a study of vaccination effects on CD4 cells after COVID-19. No antigens are known for them. The method was immunoSEQ multiplex PCR; TCRdb's version includes in-frame clones alone and lacks a portion of them. The repertoire holds 65,000 to 75,000 clones, with 70% to 75% as singletons. Specimen: CD4+ T cells from PBMCs cultured with HCoV-229E spike peptides, collected after COVID-19 vaccination. The receptors come from a human donor who received a COVID-19 vaccine. Each CDR3 is given with its conserved first and last residue. The D gene is left open where the match is weak. Size tells how often a clone was seen (once, few, many) or the class of an expanded clone, and some rows leave it out.

J,size,length,D,V,DNA,CDR3
TRBJ1-4,-,14,TRBD1,TRBV28,TGTGCCAGCAGGTGGACAGGGGGAGTTGAAAAACTGTTTTTT,CASRWTGGVEKLFF
TRBJ2-2,-,15,-,TRBV6-5,TGTGCCAGCCCCGTCTCACCAGGTCCCGCCGGGGAGCTGTTTTTT,CASPVSPGPAGELFF
TRBJ2-1,-,14,TRBD1,TRBV24-1,TGTGCCACCAGTGATTTGAACAGGGGGCTCGTCCAGTTCTTC,CATSDLNRGLVQFF
TRBJ2-1,-,15,-,TRBV7-6,TGTGCCAGCGCTCGGGGTCCAGGGGTCTACAATGAGCAGTTCTTC,CASARGPGVYNEQFF
TRBJ2-1,-,13,-,TRBV19,TGTGCCAGTATAGGGACACCTTACAATGAGCAGTTCTTC,CASIGTPYNEQFF
TRBJ2-1,once,15,-,TRBV6-5,TGTGCCAGCAGTTACTCAGGACAGGGACTACATGAGCAGTTCTTC,CASSYSGQGLHEQFF
TRBJ2-1,-,14,-,TRBV11-2,TGTGCCAGCAGCAGAGGGGCCCGTCCCGATGAGCAGTTCTTC,CASSRGARPDEQFF
TRBJ1-4,-,17,TRBD1,TRBV3-1/TRBV3-2,TGTGCCAGCAGCCAAGGAATTGTTCAGGGACAGATGAGGAAACTGTTTTTT,CASSQGIVQGQMRKLFF
TRBJ1-6,few,14,-,TRBV19,TGTGCCAGTAGTGACCGGGACATAAATTCACCCCTCCACTTT,CASSDRDINSPLHF
TRBJ1-6,-,17,TRBD1,TRBV5-1,TGCGCCAGCAGCTTGAAGGGACAGGGGGCAGTTGGCTCACCCCTCCACTTT,CASSLKGQGAVGSPLHF
TRBJ1-2,medium-sized,14,TRBD1,TRBV19,TGTGCCAGTAGTCAGGGGGCACCTCTCTATGGCTACACCTTC,CASSQGAPLYGYTF
TRBJ1-4,-,14,-,TRBV5-4,TGTGCCAGCAGCTTGGGACCCCAGGGCGAAAAACTGTTTTTT,CASSLGPQGEKLFF
TRBJ1-6,-,15,-,TRBV5-8,TGTGCCAGCAGCTGGGGTAGACAGGCTAATTCACCCCTCCACTTT,CASSWGRQANSPLHF
TRBJ2-3,-,16,TRBD2,TRBV5-1,TGCGCCAGCAGCGTGCTGACTAGCGGGGGCACAGATACGCAGTATTTT,CASSVLTSGGTDTQYF
TRBJ1-1,-,17,-,TRBV7-3,TGTGCCAGCAGCTTGGGCTATGGAAGTAGCATGAACACTGAAGCTTTCTTT,CASSLGYGSSMNTEAFF
TRBJ2-3,-,14,-,TRBV5-6,TGTGCCAGCAGCTTGGCAGGGAGCACAGATACGCAGTATTTT,CASSLAGSTDTQYF
TRBJ1-2,-,13,-,TRBV5-6,TGTGCCAGCAGCTTTAACCCCAACTATGGCTACACCTTC,CASSFNPNYGYTF
TRBJ2-5,-,13,-,TRBV6-5,TGTGCCAGCAGCCGGACGGTACAAGAGACCCAGTACTTC,CASSRTVQETQYF
TRBJ1-6,-,17,-,TRBV4-1,TGCGCCAGCAGCCAAGCCCAGCATAGCTCCTATAATTCACCCCTCCACTTT,CASSQAQHSSYNSPLHF
TRBJ2-3,-,16,-,TRBV6-4,TGTGCCAGCAGTGATCGGCGGGGTCTAGGGACAGATACGCAGTATTTT,CASSDRRGLGTDTQYF
TRBJ1-1,-,12,-,TRBV28,TGTGCCAGCAGTTTACGAGGGACTGAAGCTTTCTTT,CASSLRGTEAFF
TRBJ2-4,-,17,-,TRBV4-1,TGCGCCAGCAGCCATATTACAGGGTTATCGGCCAAAAACATTCAGTACTTC,CASSHITGLSAKNIQYF
TRBJ1-3,-,14,-,TRBV4-1,TGCGCCAGCAGCCCCGTAGGGCCGGGAAACACCATATATTTT,CASSPVGPGNTIYF
TRBJ1-5,-,10,-,TRBV7-9,TGTGCCAGCAGCACGCAGCCCCAGCATTTT,CASSTQPQHF
TRBJ1-4,-,17,-,TRBV6-2/TRBV6-3,TGTGCCAGCAGCTCATTTGGGACCGGACAGCTTGACGAAAAACTGTTTTTT,CASSSFGTGQLDEKLFF
TRBJ1-6,-,15,-,TRBV6-5,TGTGCCAGCAGTTATCAGTCCGGGGCGGATTCACCCCTCCACTTT,CASSYQSGADSPLHF
TRBJ2-1,few,18,TRBD2,TRBV5-1,TGCGCCAGCAGCTTGGCCGCTCGCGGGGGGGCCGCTTTGGATGAGCAGTTCTTC,CASSLAARGGAALDEQFF
TRBJ2-5,-,17,-,TRBV5-1,TGCGCCAGCAGCTTGAATCCGGCAGGGAGTAGCCAAGAGACCCAGTACTTC,CASSLNPAGSSQETQYF
TRBJ1-1,-,14,-,TRBV5-1,TGCGCCAGCAGCTTCCAAGGGGATGACACTGAAGCTTTCTTT,CASSFQGDDTEAFF
TRBJ2-2,-,14,-,TRBV18,TGTGCCAGCTCACCACCTGAGAGCACCGGGGAGCTGTTTTTT,CASSPPESTGELFF
TRBJ2-3,-,15,TRBD2,TRBV7-9,TGTGCCAGCAGCTCGAGCGGGAGACCCACAGATACGCAGTATTTT,CASSSSGRPTDTQYF
TRBJ2-3,-,11,TRBD2,TRBV20-1,TGCAGTGCGACAACACTAGCGGATCAGTATTTT,CSATTLADQYF
TRBJ1-1,-,19,-,TRBV6-2/TRBV6-3,TGTGCCAGCAGTTGGCGCCCGGGGCAGGCTAAAACTGAGGGAACTGAAGCTTTCTTT,CASSWRPGQAKTEGTEAFF
TRBJ1-5,-,15,-,TRBV7-8,TGTGCCAGCAGCCCCTCGGCGGGGGCCGTTCAGCCCCAGCATTTT,CASSPSAGAVQPQHF
TRBJ2-1,-,16,TRBD2,TRBV24-1,TGTGCCACCAGTGATTTAGGGCGGGGGGGCATTACTGAGCAGTTCTTC,CATSDLGRGGITEQFF
TRBJ1-1,-,15,-,TRBV28,TGTGCCAGCAGTTTATACCGGGACAAATACACTGAAGCTTTCTTT,CASSLYRDKYTEAFF
TRBJ1-4,-,14,-,TRBV28,TGTGCCAGCAGACCCGTCTCGACTGGCGAAAAACTGTTTTTT,CASRPVSTGEKLFF
TRBJ2-2,-,17,TRBD1,TRBV4-1,TGCGCCAGCAGCCATCAAGGGACAGGACCGAACACCGGGGAGCTGTTTTTT,CASSHQGTGPNTGELFF
TRBJ2-5,-,16,TRBD1,TRBV7-3,TGTGCCAGCAGCCTCCGAGGGGGGACAGGGGTAGAGACCCAGTACTTC,CASSLRGGTGVETQYF
TRBJ2-2,-,17,TRBD2,TRBV7-2,TGTGCCAGCAGCCCGACACTAGCGGGGGGGCACACCGGGGAGCTGTTTTTT,CASSPTLAGGHTGELFF
TRBJ2-1,-,15,-,TRBV6-5,TGTGCCAGCGGACACTCAGGGTCTCGGAACAATGAGCAGTTCTTC,CASGHSGSRNNEQFF
TRBJ1-2,-,15,-,TRBV24-1,TGTGCCACCAGTGATTCCTCCGGGGGGGTCTATGGCTACACCTTC,CATSDSSGGVYGYTF
TRBJ1-4,-,14,-,TRBV10-3,TGTGCCATCAGTGACCCCCAGGGTAGTGAAAAACTGTTTTTT,CAISDPQGSEKLFF
TRBJ2-6,few,15,-,TRBV6-5,TGTGCCAGCAGGCCGGGGGACTCTGGGGCCAACGTCCTGACTTTC,CASRPGDSGANVLTF
TRBJ2-1,-,11,-,TRBV20-1,TGCAGTGGCGGTAGGCAAAATGAGCAGTTCTTC,CSGGRQNEQFF
TRBJ2-5,-,13,-,TRBV5-4,TGTGCCAGCAGCTTGGGAATGGGGGAGACCCAGTACTTC,CASSLGMGETQYF